Presented here are 19 T cell receptor beta chains from one specimen sequenced in a study of blood T cell repertoires in COVID-19 (dated by TCRdb to the early 2020s). Preparation of the library involved the immunoSEQ multiplex PCR assay. The table was pulled from immuneACCESS by TCRdb, which kept in-frame rearrangements only. Such tables lose some clones; where checked, under half of the loss comes from unresolved V genes, and the rest has no known cause. This sample comprises some 140,000 clones, about 70% of them detected only once. Of the sample, around 13% is held by the ten largest clones. Sequenced material: peripheral blood. Every receptor here comes from a man aged 80 or over with acute or convalescent COVID-19.

This sequence joins TRBV30 and TRBJ1-6, with unresolved D. The CDR3 is 15 residues long. Per germline, CDR1 GTSNPN and CDR2 SVGIG (reference sequence). Trimming cost V 1 base and J 0 bases, with 7 bases left between them. The CDR3 region is CAWSGDSSYNSPLHF. CDR3 in DNA: TGTGCCTGGAGTGGTGATAGCTCCTATAATTCACCCCTCCACTTT.

As to this clone: The same CDR3 can be traced to other DNA sequences in this sample. The chain carries TRBV2 and TRBJ1-2; possibly TRBD1 for D (5 bases). The germline V gene has CDR1 SNHLY and CDR2 FYNNEI. Trimming stripped 4 bases from V and 5 bases from J, with 8 bases between. There are 12 residues in the CDR3. CDR3 DNA: TGTGCCAGCAGTGGGCAGGGATATGGCTACACCTTC. Translating gives CASSGQGYGYTF.

The V and J genes are TRBV19 and TRBJ2-7; a weak D match, TRBD1 (5 bases). Germline lookup yields CDR1 LNHDA and CDR2 SQIVND (reference sequence). Trimming removed 3 bases at V and 2 bases at J, with 11 bases between. The CDR3 covers 14 residues. CDR3 in DNA: TGTGCCAGTAGTATGACAGTATTAACCTACGAGCAGTACTTC. This encodes CASSMTVLTYEQYF.

The gene calls are TRBV7-9 and TRBJ1-2, with a weak D call TRBD1 (5 bases). CDR1 SEHNR and CDR2 FQNEAQ come from the germline V gene (reference sequence). V lost 5 bases and J 0 bases, leaving 13 bases between the germline ends. CDR3 length: 15 residues. The CDR3 nucleotides are TGTGCCAGCAGCCTTTGGGGGGATACTAACTATGGCTACACCTTC. Translating it yields CASSLWGDTNYGYTF.

The J gene is TRBJ2-1, the V gene TRBV7-9; 9 bases align to TRBD2. The CDR3 length is 16 residues. The V gene end was trimmed by 6 bases and the J gene end by 6 bases; junction bases not matched to a gene: 12. Germline V CDR1 and CDR2: SEHNR, FQNEAQ (reference sequence). CDR3 sequence (DNA): TGTGCCAGCAGTTTATTGGGCGGGGGGGCCGGCAATGAGCAGTTCTTC. This codes for CASSLLGGGAGNEQFF. The entire variable domain, with the rest obtained from reference TRBV7-9 and TRBJ2-1, is as follows: DTGVSQNPRHKITKRGQNVTFRCDPISEHNRLYWYRQTLGQGPEFLTYFQNEAQLEKSRLLSDRFSAERPKGSFSTLEIQRTEQGDSAMYLCASSLLGGGAGNEQFFGPGTRLTVL.

This sequence joins TRBV7-2 and TRBJ2-5; 10 nucleotides agree with TRBD2. Germline lookup yields CDR1 SGHTA and CDR2 FQGNSA. V shed 5 bases and J 4 bases; nucleotides not matched to a gene: 10. The CDR3 covers 16 residues. This CDR3 reads CASSPRVAGGGETQYF. The CDR3 DNA is TGTGCCAGCAGCCCTCGGGTAGCGGGGGGAGGAGAGACCCAGTACTTC.

This sequence joins TRBV30 and TRBJ2-5, with 9 nucleotides matching TRBD1. The CDR3 is 15 amino acids. V shed 0 bases, J shed 5 bases, and the junction held 7 bases outside the gene matches. The germline CDR1 and CDR2 sequences are GTSNPN and SVGIG (reference sequence). DNA for the CDR3: TGTGCCTGGAGTGTCGGACAGGGGCTTTTGGAGACCCAGTACTTC. It translates to CAWSVGQGLLETQYF.

The chain joins TRBV28 to TRBJ1-2; 7 bases agree with TRBD1. The ends lost 10 bases at V and 3 bases at J; junction bases unmatched: 5. The CDR3 runs 12 residues. Germline V gene lookup returns CDR1 MDHEN and CDR2 SYDVKM. The CDR3 DNA follows: TGTGCCACCCAGGGACAGCACTATGGCTACACCTTC. Its protein product is CATQGQHYGYTF.

The rearrangement links TRBV7-9 to TRBJ2-7; possibly TRBD2 for D (6 bases). Germline CDR1 and CDR2: SEHNR and FQNEAQ (reference sequence). CDR3 length: 17 residues. The V end lost 1 base, the J end lost 2 bases, and 18 bases lay between the germline ends. As DNA, the CDR3 is TGTGCCAGCAGCTTAGACTTAGAGGGAGGAGGGACCTACGAGCAGTACTTC. This sequence encodes CASSLDLEGGGTYEQYF.

This clone was seen a single time. The V and J genes are TRBV7-9 and TRBJ2-7, with TRBD1 matching 7 bases. The CDR3 sequence is 15 residues long. Trimming took 4 bases from V and 3 from J; bases not matched to a gene: 9. Germline loops: CDR1 SEHNR, CDR2 FQNEAQ (reference sequence). CDR3 bases: TGTGCCAGCAGCTCCACAGGGGTTGGCATCTACGAGCAGTACTTC. Translation: CASSSTGVGIYEQYF.

The rearrangement uses TRBV5-1 and TRBJ2-3, with 8 bases matching TRBD1. Germline trimming cut 2 bases from V and 4 bases from J; bases unmatched to any gene: 9. The CDR3 extends over 16 amino acids. CDR1 and CDR2 from the germline V gene are SGHRS and YFSETQ. Here the CDR3 DNA reads TGCGCCAGCAGCTTCCAGGGGGCCGGGTGGGCAGATACGCAGTATTTT. Its protein is CASSFQGAGWADTQYF. Complete variable domain (other parts from reference TRBV5-1 and TRBJ2-3): KAGVTQTPRYLIKTRGQQVTLSCSPISGHRSVSWYQQTPGQGLQFLFEYFSETQRNKGNFPGRFSGRQFSNSRSEMNVSTLELGDSALYLCASSFQGAGWADTQYFGPGTRLTVL.

The chain links TRBV4-2 to TRBJ2-7, with D perhaps TRBD1 (5 bases). The germline gives CDR1 LGHNA, CDR2 YNFKEQ. This CDR3 has 14 amino acids. V lost 0 bases and J 2 bases, leaving 8 bases between the germline ends. In nucleotides, the CDR3 is TGTGCCAGCAGCCAAGAGGGCAGGGCCTACGAGCAGTACTTC. Protein: CASSQEGRAYEQYF.

V usage is TRBV19 and J usage is TRBJ2-7, with 8 bases that match TRBD1. From germline, CDR1 is LNHDA and CDR2 SQIVND (reference sequence). The V gene end was trimmed by 1 base and the J gene end by 2 bases; junction bases not matched to a gene: 7. CDR3 size: 16 residues. The CDR3 here is CASSIVSRGPPYEQYF. CDR3 nucleotide sequence: TGTGCCAGTAGTATAGTCTCCAGGGGGCCACCCTACGAGCAGTACTTC.

This clone was detected only a few times. The CDR3 is CATSDFARGGGYTF. CDR3 nucleotide sequence: TGTGCCACCAGTGATTTCGCGAGGGGAGGTGGCTACACCTTC. The chain combines TRBV24-1 with TRBJ1-2, with a possible D match to TRBD1 (5 bases). V was shortened by 1 base and J by 7 bases, with 12 bases between the two germline ends. The CDR3 contains 14 residues. Germline loops: CDR1 KGHDR, CDR2 SFDVKD.

The chain uses TRBV7-6 and TRBJ2-2; perhaps TRBD2 as D (6 bases). Trimming took 5 bases from V and 4 from J, leaving 20 bases between them. CDR3 length equals 17 residues. Germline CDR1 and CDR2: SGHVS and FNYEAQ. CDR3 nucleotide sequence: TGTGCCAGCAGCCCTAGCGCATCGGGTCGTGGCACCGGGGAGCTGTTTTTT. Encoded protein: CASSPSASGRGTGELFF.

This clone was picked up many times. The same CDR3 can be traced to other DNA sequences in this sample. This chain connects TRBV10-3 to TRBJ1-1; D perhaps matches TRBD1 (6 bases). Per the germline V gene, CDR1 is ENHRY and CDR2 is SYGVKD. The CDR3 consists of 14 residues. V was pared by 2 bases and J by 3 bases, with 10 bases between. The CDR3 DNA reads as TGTGCCATCAGTGAGGAGGGGGGGGACACTGAAGCTTTCTTT. Translated: CAISEEGGDTEAFF.

The chain employs TRBV24-1 and TRBJ2-2; D is unclear. V was trimmed by 5 bases and J by 1 base, leaving 4 bases between them. The V gene's germline CDR1 is KGHDR and CDR2 SFDVKD. The CDR3 totals 13 residues. CDR3 coding DNA: TGTGCCACCAGTGTCGGGAACACCGGGGAGCTGTTTTTT. Its protein product is CATSVGNTGELFF.

Regarding this clone: The sample carries other DNA sequences with the same CDR3. The chain joins TRBV12-3 or TRBV12-4 to TRBJ1-2; no clear D. V lost 4 bases, J lost 5 bases, and 8 bases lay in between. The CDR3 is made up of 12 amino acids. CDR3 protein: CASSSEDYGYTF. In DNA form, the CDR3 reads TGTGCCAGCAGTTCGGAGGATTATGGCTACACCTTC.

The chain employs TRBV7-8 and TRBJ2-5; TRBD1 aligns across 7 bases. Germline V lookup: CDR1 SGHVS, CDR2 FQNEAQ. Trimming took 4 bases from V and 5 from J; bases not matched to a gene: 13. The CDR3 contains 16 residues. The CDR3 region is CASSSVRAGGVETQYF. DNA of the CDR3: TGTGCCAGCAGCTCTGTTCGGGCAGGGGGTGTGGAGACCCAGTACTTC.